In its sample, the clone carrying this TCR beta chain was seen many times. Data came from immunoSEQ multiplex PCR; TCRdb stores just in-frame clones and leaves some out. The profile covers 20,000 to 25,000 clones, none occurring a single time. The data were obtained in a study of T cells after posttransplantation cyclophosphamide. J lost 6 bases, V lost 1 base, and 10 bases had no gene match. The CDR3 has 17 residues. Germline-derived CDR1 and CDR2 are SGHAT and FQNNGV. Sequenced: PBMCs. The TCR originated in a woman aged 45 to 65 in good health, CMV-negative, and a related stem cell transplant donor. This chain connects TRBV11-2 to TRBJ2-3; 10 nucleotides agree with TRBD2. CDR3 bases: TGTGCCAGCAGCTTAGTTCCAGCGGGGGGGCCGGGGGATACGCAGTATTTT. This encodes CASSLVPAGGPGDTQYF.